This TCR beta chain was obtained from a study of siplizumab effects on memory and regulatory T cells. Libraries were prepared by immunoSEQ multiplex PCR; TCRdb keeps only in-frame clonotypes and omits some of them. Of approximately 92,000 clones listed, 85% to 95% are singletons. Findings and caveats of the study: Among sequences traceable to unstimulated CD4+ memory cells, alloreactive ones were significantly reduced by siplizumab. Naive T cells looked more diverse than memory cells and looked like major alloresponse contributors. Confirmation that proliferating Tregs from siplizumab cultures had suppressive function was not obtained. Siplizumab conditions gave an average of approximately 70% Treg-derived mappable alloreactive CD4+ clones, versus 26.9% for controls.

A note on this clone: Its cognate antigen is unknown.

Looked up from germline, CDR1 is PRHDT and CDR2 is FYEKMQ (reference sequence). The CDR3 has 16 residues. V lost 5 bases and J lost 1, with 17 bases in between. Sequencing input: non-Treg CD4+ T cells sorted from blood. The receptor was derived from a human donor in good health. The chain joins TRBV13 to TRBJ2-5; D unresolved. The CDR3 nucleotides read TGTGCCAGCAGCACCATCCGGTTAGCAGGCCAAGAGACCCAGTACTTC. Amino acid sequence: CASSTIRLAGQETQYF.